This record looks at one TCR beta chain sequence and its context. The trim removed 4 bases at V and 4 bases at J, leaving 11 bases unmatched. This CDR3 is built from 15 residues. From germline, CDR1 is SGHRS and CDR2 YFSETQ. This sample was included in a study of blood T cell repertoires in COVID-19. About the study: PBMCs, B-cell-depleted T cells, or T cells provided the cDNA or gDNA that made up the material.

Clones were read by immunoSEQ multiplex PCR, and TCRdb kept only the in-frame ones, dropping some. The sample consists of more than 400,000 clones, roughly nine tenths of them appearing once. Enrollees, about 18 to 89 years old, lived in about two dozen US areas. Participant-given clinical history determined each cohort assignment. What the recovered Cohort 3 donors had was two negative PCRs, clearance, or symptom resolution. The sample was PBMCs or T cells enriched from blood (not recorded which). The sequence was collected from a woman aged 18-35 years who had recovered from COVID-19. The chain recombines TRBV5-1 with TRBJ2-7; 7 bases fit TRBD1. The CDR3 spells CASSPGRGSEYEQYF. CDR3 nucleotides: TGCGCCAGCAGCCCCGGCAGGGGGAGTGAGTACGAGCAGTACTTC.